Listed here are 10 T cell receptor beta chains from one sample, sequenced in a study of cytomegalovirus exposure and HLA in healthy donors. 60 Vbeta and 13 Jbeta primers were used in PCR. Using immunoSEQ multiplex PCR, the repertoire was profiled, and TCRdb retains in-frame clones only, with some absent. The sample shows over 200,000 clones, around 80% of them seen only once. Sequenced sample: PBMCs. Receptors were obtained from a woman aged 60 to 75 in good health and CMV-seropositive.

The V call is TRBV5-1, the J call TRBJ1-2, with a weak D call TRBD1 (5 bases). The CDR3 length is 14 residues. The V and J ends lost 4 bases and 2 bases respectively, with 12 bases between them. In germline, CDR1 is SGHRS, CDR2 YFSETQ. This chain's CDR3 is CASSPQQGNYGYTF. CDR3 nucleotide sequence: TGCGCCAGCAGCCCTCAGCAGGGCAACTATGGCTACACCTTC.

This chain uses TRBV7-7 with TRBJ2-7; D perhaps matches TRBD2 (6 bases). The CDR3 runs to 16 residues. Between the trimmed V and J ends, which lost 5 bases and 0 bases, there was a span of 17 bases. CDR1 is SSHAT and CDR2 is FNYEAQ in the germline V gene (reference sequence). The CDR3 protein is CASSRFPGRFSYEQYF. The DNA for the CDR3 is TGTGCCAGCAGCCGATTCCCGGGGAGGTTCTCCTACGAGCAGTACTTC.

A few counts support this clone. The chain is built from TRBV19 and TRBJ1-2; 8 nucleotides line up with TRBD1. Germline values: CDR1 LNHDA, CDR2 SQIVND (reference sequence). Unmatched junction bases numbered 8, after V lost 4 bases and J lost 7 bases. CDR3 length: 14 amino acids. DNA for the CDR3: TGTGCCAGTAGTACTAGACAGGGGCAGAGTGGCTACACCTTC. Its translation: CASSTRQGQSGYTF.

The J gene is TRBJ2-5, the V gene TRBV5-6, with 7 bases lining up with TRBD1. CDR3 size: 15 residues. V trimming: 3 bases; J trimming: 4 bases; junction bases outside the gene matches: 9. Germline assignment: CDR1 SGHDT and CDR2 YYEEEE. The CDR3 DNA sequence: TGTGCCAGCAGCTGGGACGACAGGGTAGGAGAGACCCAGTACTTC. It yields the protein CASSWDDRVGETQYF.

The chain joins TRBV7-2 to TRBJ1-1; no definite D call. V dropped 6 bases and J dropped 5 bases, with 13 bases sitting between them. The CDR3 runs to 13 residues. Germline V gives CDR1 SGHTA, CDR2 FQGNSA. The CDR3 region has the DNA TGTGCCAGCAGATACCAAAGGGAGACTGAAGCTTTCTTT. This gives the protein CASRYQRETEAFF.

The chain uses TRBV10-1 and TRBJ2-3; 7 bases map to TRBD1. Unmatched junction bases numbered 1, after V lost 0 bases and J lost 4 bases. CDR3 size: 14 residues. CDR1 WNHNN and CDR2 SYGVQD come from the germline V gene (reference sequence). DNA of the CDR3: TGCGCCAGCAGTGAGTCCCAGGGGGCAGATACGCAGTATTTT. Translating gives CASSESQGADTQYF.

Written as DNA, the CDR3 is TGTGCCACGAATCCCGGGACAGGGGTATATGGCTACACCTTC. Translating gives CATNPGTGVYGYTF. The J gene is TRBJ1-2, the V gene TRBV28, with 10 positions matching TRBD1. This CDR3 spans 14 amino acids. CDR1 is MDHEN, CDR2 SYDVKM, per germline. With V trimmed by 10 bases and J by 5 bases, 10 bases remained unmatched.

The CDR3 coding sequence is TGTGCCAGCAGTCCGAATTGGGGACAGGGCTACGAGCAGTACTTC. Translated, it gives CASSPNWGQGYEQYF. V and J are TRBV5-4 and TRBJ2-7, with 9 bases matching TRBD1. Trimming took 5 bases from V and 3 from J; bases not matched to a gene: 9. Germline assignment: CDR1 SGHNT and CDR2 YYREEE (reference sequence). There are 15 residues in the CDR3.

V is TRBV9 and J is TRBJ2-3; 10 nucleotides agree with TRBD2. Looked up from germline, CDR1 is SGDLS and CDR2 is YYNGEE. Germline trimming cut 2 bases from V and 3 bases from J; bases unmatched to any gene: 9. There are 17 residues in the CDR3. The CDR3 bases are TGTGCCAGCAGCGTGGCTACGGTAGCGGGAGGAACAGATACGCAGTATTTT. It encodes CASSVATVAGGTDTQYF. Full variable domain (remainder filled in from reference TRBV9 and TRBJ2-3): DSGVTQTPKHLITATGQRVTLRCSPRSGDLSVYWYQQSLDQGLQFLIQYYNGEERAKGNILERFSAQQFPDLHSELNLSSLELGDSALYFCASSVATVAGGTDTQYFGPGTRLTVL.

The CDR3 spells CAWSVPDRGTDGYTF. CDR3 sequence (DNA): TGTGCCTGGAGTGTACCTGACAGGGGAACGGATGGCTACACCTTC. The chain has TRBV30 and TRBJ1-2, with 8 bases aligning to TRBD1. CDR3 length equals 15 residues. Germline CDR1 is GTSNPN and CDR2 is SVGIG (reference sequence). J gave up 6 bases and V 0 bases, and 9 bases lay outside the gene matches.